Given below is one T cell receptor beta chain in context. Time point denoted: peripheral blood 6 weeks after treatment start. Patients had locally advanced or metastatic urothelial carcinoma. These data belong to a study of PD-L1 blockade in urothelial cancer. Background on the study: Each patient had 0 to 3 earlier chemotherapy regimens. Samples of blood were analyzed 3 weeks (second dose) and 6 weeks after treatment start. Reported median T cell count for blood samples was around 150,000.

Measured with immunoSEQ multiplex PCR; TCRdb has only the in-frame clones, and not every one. The sample consists of 48,000 or so clones, approximately 78% of them appearing once. The clonotype comes from a man between 65 and 80 years old with urothelial cancer. The source material was PBMCs, sampled around atezolizumab (anti-PD-L1) treatment.

The CDR3 is CAWSPRSVLADTYEQYF. The DNA of the CDR3 is TGTGCCTGGAGTCCCCGGAGTGTCCTAGCGGATACCTACGAGCAGTACTTC. The chain couples TRBV30 to TRBJ2-7, with 7 bases fitting TRBD2. This CDR3 spans 17 amino acids. The ends lost 2 bases at V and 2 bases at J; junction bases unmatched: 15. Germline CDR1 reads GTSNPN; CDR2 reads SVGIG (reference sequence).